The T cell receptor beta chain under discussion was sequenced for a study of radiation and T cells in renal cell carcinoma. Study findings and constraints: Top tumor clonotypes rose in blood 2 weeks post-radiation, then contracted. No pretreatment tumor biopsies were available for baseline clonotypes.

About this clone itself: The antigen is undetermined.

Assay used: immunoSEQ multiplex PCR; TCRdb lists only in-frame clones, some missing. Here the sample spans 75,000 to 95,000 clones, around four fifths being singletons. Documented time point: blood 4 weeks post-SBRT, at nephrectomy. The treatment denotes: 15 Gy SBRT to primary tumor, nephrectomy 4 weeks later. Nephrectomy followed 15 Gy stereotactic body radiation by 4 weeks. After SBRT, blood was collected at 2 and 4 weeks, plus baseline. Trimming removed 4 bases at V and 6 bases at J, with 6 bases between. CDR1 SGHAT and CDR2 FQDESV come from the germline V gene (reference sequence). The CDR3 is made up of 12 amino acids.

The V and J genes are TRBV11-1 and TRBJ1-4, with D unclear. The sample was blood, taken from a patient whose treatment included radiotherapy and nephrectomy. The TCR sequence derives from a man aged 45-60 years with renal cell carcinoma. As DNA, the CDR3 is TGTGCCAGCAGCTCCGGTTATGAAAAACTGTTTTTT. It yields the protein CASSSGYEKLFF.